A single sample gave rise to the 4 T cell receptor beta chains below, sequenced in a study of blood T cells in healthy people across ages. The use of a sample-barcoded 5' primer and a J-beta primer mix characterized a second PCR of roughly 7 to 11 cycles. TCRdb reprocessed the 5' RACE reads with MiXCR, giving one entry per CDR3 protein. There are 1,800,000 or so distinct CDR3 sequences in the sample; roughly 43% occur only once, and 23% lies in the top ten. The sequenced sample was blood. The source of these receptors is a human donor in good health.

Turning to this clonotype: One end of the junction is discordant with germline, which a read error may explain. The V call is TRBV24-1, the J call TRBJ2-3; 7 nucleotides align to TRBD1. CDR1 is KGHDR and CDR2 is SFDVKD in the germline V gene. There are 15 residues in the CDR3. CDR3 in DNA: TGTGCCACCAGTGACCCCGGGACAGAAACAGATACACAGTATTTT. It translates to CATSDPGTETDTQYF.

This clonotype was detected only a few times. This chain uses TRBV6-6 with TRBJ1-1; no reliable D call. The CDR3 consists of 13 residues. Trimming took off 7 bases at V and 0 bases at J, with 9 bases between the two ends. Germline-derived CDR1 and CDR2 are MNHNY and SVGAGI (reference sequence). The CDR3 spells CASNTKLNTEAFF. In nucleotides, the CDR3 is TGTGCCAGCAACACAAAACTGAACACTGAAGCTTTCTTT.

CDR3 DNA: TGTGCCAGCAGCTTAGTTGCTAGCGGGGCCAGCCAAGAGACCCAGTACTTC. Amino acid sequence: CASSLVASGASQETQYF. The gene calls are TRBV11-2 and TRBJ2-5; 9 bases are a match to TRBD2. Germline CDR1 reads SGHAT; CDR2 reads FQNNGV. The length of the CDR3 is 17 residues. The V gene end was trimmed by 1 base and the J gene end by 1 base; junction bases not matched to a gene: 7.

The J gene is TRBJ2-7, the V gene TRBV5-4; the D is unclear. This CDR3 is 14 amino acids long. V dropped 0 bases and J dropped 2 bases, with 9 bases sitting between them. The germline CDR1 and CDR2 sequences are SGHNT and YYREEE (reference sequence). Here the CDR3 reads CASSLGEPPYEQYF. DNA of the CDR3: TGTGCCAGCAGCTTGGGAGAGCCACCCTACGAGCAGTACTTC.